A selection of T cell receptor beta chains follows, all from one sample in a study of OX40 agonist ivuxolimab in advanced cancers. TCRdb keeps only in-frame clones here, not all; method: immunoSEQ multiplex PCR. The data contain 60,000 to 85,000 clones, about 90% of them singletons. The starting material was CD4+ or CD8+ T cells sorted from blood, obtained in a trial of the OX40 agonist ivuxolimab. These TCRs come from an adult with an advanced solid tumor such as melanoma, head and neck, liver or kidney cancer. The CDR3 runs from the conserved cysteine through the conserved F or W. D genes are given only for firm matches. Rows may omit the clone size; those that give it use once, few, many or a size class.

d_gene,abundance,j_gene,v_gene,CDR3nt,CDR3aa
.,once,TRBJ1-6,TRBV9,TGTGCCAGCAGCAACGGGGTTCACGGTTCACCCCTCCACTTT,CASSNGVHGSPLHF
.,.,TRBJ1-1,TRBV4-1,TGCGCCAGCAGCCAAGAGACCAGGGCCCCTGAAGCTTTCTTT,CASSQETRAPEAFF
.,.,TRBJ2-7,TRBV19,TGTGCCAGTAGTACATGGTCCTCCTACGAGCAGTACTTC,CASSTWSSYEQYF
.,.,TRBJ2-7,TRBV5-5,TGTGCCAGCAGCTTTGTGACCCAATCCTACGAGCAGTACTTC,CASSFVTQSYEQYF
.,.,TRBJ1-1,TRBV6-5,TGTGCCAGCAGTTATACCTCTGGGGAAGCTTTCTTT,CASSYTSGEAFF
.,.,TRBJ1-1,TRBV11-2,TGTGCCAGCAGCCCCCTCTGGGCCGAGGTCACTGAAGCTTTCTTT,CASSPLWAEVTEAFF
.,.,TRBJ1-1,TRBV6-5,TGTGCCAGCAGGCTGGGGGAGGTTGAAGCTTTCTTT,CASRLGEVEAFF
.,.,TRBJ2-7,TRBV7-9,TGTGCCAGCGAAGTTCTGGGGACCTACGAGCAGTACTTC,CASEVLGTYEQYF
TRBD2,.,TRBJ2-5,TRBV10-3,TGTGCCATCCGGGTTAGCGGGGGCCTCCAAGAGACCCAGTACTTC,CAIRVSGGLQETQYF
TRBD1,.,TRBJ2-1,TRBV19,TGTGCCAGTAGTATCACCCCGGTTTTAGACAGGGGATTGTACAATGAGCAGTTCTTC,CASSITPVLDRGLYNEQFF
.,.,TRBJ1-1,TRBV30,TGTGCCTGGAGCCCAGGGTACAGCACTGAAGCTTTCTTT,CAWSPGYSTEAFF
.,.,TRBJ1-1,TRBV5-1,TGCGCCAGCAGCTCAAGGACTTCTACTGAAGCTTTCTTT,CASSSRTSTEAFF
.,.,TRBJ2-3,TRBV14,TGTGCCAGCACTTCAGGCGCAACTAGCACAGATACGCAGTATTTT,CASTSGATSTDTQYF
.,.,TRBJ2-3,TRBV5-1,TGCGCCAGCAGCCCCTCCCTGGACCCCACAGATACGCAGTATTTT,CASSPSLDPTDTQYF
TRBD1,.,TRBJ1-1,TRBV5-6,TGTGCCAGCAGGCGGACAGGCAGGAACACTGAAGCTTTCTTT,CASRRTGRNTEAFF
.,.,TRBJ2-5,TRBV4-1,TGCGCCAGCAGCCAAGTGAGGGCCTCTTTGGTGACCCAGTACTTC,CASSQVRASLVTQYF
.,.,TRBJ2-7,TRBV27,TGTGCCAGCAGTATGTGGGGCAGTCACAACGAGCAGTACTTC,CASSMWGSHNEQYF
.,.,TRBJ1-1,TRBV6-1,TGTGCCAGCAGTGAAACAGGGATTGAAGCTTTCTTT,CASSETGIEAFF
.,.,TRBJ1-1,TRBV27,TGTGCCAGCAGTTTGGGGCAGCCCACTGAAGCTTTCTTT,CASSLGQPTEAFF
TRBD1,.,TRBJ1-4,TRBV9,TGTGCCAGCAGCGTAACAGGGGCGAGTGGTGAAAAACTGTTTTTT,CASSVTGASGEKLFF
TRBD1,once,TRBJ1-5,TRBV10-3,TGTGCCATCAGTGAGTCGTGGGACAGGGGGAATCAGCCCCAGCATTTT,CAISESWDRGNQPQHF
.,.,TRBJ2-5,TRBV4-1,TGCGCCAGCAGCCAAGAGCCAGCACGGGGAGAGACCCAGTACTTC,CASSQEPARGETQYF
.,.,TRBJ1-1,TRBV7-9,TGTGCCAGCAGCTCGGGGGTTACGGAAGCTTTCTTT,CASSSGVTEAFF
TRBD1,.,TRBJ2-7,TRBV19,TGTGCCAGTAGTGTTGGGTGGACAGGGGCCTACGAGCAGTACTTC,CASSVGWTGAYEQYF
TRBD2,once,TRBJ2-3,TRBV6-5,TGTGCCAGCAGTTCCCCATGGGGGGGTGGCACAGATACGCAGTATTTT,CASSSPWGGGTDTQYF
.,once,TRBJ1-1,TRBV25-1,TGTGCCAGCAGTGAAGACCCCAGGGTCACTGAAGCTTTCTTT,CASSEDPRVTEAFF